In its sample, the clone carrying this T cell receptor beta chain was seen a few times. The data were obtained in a study of glioma-infiltrating T cells. TCR alpha and beta CDR3 regions were amplified from RNA using iRepertoire nested multiplex PCR. A single record per CDR3 protein comes from TCRdb applying MiXCR to the multiplex PCR reads. The sample yields 35,000 to 45,000 distinct CDR3 sequences, about a fifth seen once. This CDR3 region has 14 residues. Trimming shortened V by 2 bases and J by 2 bases, and 11 bases separated the two germline ends. Germline V gives CDR1 SGHDT, CDR2 YYEEEE. The clonotype was recovered from a human donor with low-grade glioma or glioblastoma, undergoing nonglioma brain surgery, or in good health (not recorded which). This chain uses TRBV5-6 with TRBJ2-7; D perhaps matches TRBD2 (6 bases). Input material: glioma tissue, nonneoplastic brain tissue, or PBMCs (not recorded which). Here the CDR3 reads CASSLGGETYEQYF. CDR3 coding DNA: TGTGCCAGCAGCTTAGGCGGGGAAACCTACGAGCAGTACTTC. Drawing the rest from reference TRBV5-6 and TRBJ2-7, the complete variable domain is DAGVTQSPTHLIKTRGQQVTLRCSPKSGHDTVSWYQQALGQGPQFIFQYYEEEERQRGNFPDRFSGHQFPNYSSELNVNALLLGDSALYLCASSLGGETYEQYFGPGTRLTVT.